This entry lists 7 T cell receptor beta chains sequenced from one sample in a study of regulatory T cells in long-lasting Graves disease. Time point meaning: newly diagnosed GD, antithyroid drugs for less than 3 months. PBMC-extracted RNA yielded the TCR library. Combining iRepertoire HTBI primers with Arm-PCR of CDR3 regions, the authors built TCR beta libraries. TCRdb re-analysed the multiplex PCR reads in MiXCR, keeping a single row per CDR3 protein. The table includes about 540,000 distinct CDR3 sequences, 13% detected once. The data were also submitted as part of a second study, on T cells in Graves' hyperthyroidism and ophthalmopathy.

This sample comprised peripheral blood mononuclear cells (PBMCs), obtained at new diagnosis, from a patient treated with antithyroid drugs. The source of these receptors is a man younger than 40 with Graves disease.

This clonotype was recorded many times. CDR3 DNA: TGTGCCAGCAGCCTAAAAGCCAGGAATCAAGACGAGCAGTACTTC. This codes for CASSLKARNQDEQYF. The chain combines TRBV3-1 with TRBJ2-7; D remains ambiguous. There are 15 residues in the CDR3. CDR1 is LGHDT and CDR2 is YNNKEL in the germline V gene (reference sequence). V was cut by 4 bases and J by 5 bases, with 18 bases left in between.

This clonotype has more than one count but fewer than ten. The rearrangement uses TRBV3-1 and TRBJ2-1; D possibly matches TRBD1 or TRBD2 (5 bases each). Trimming left V 3 bases short and J 3 bases short, with 15 bases between. Per the germline V gene, CDR1 is LGHDT and CDR2 is YNNKEL (reference sequence). The CDR3 sequence is 16 residues long. CDR3 amino acids: CASSQADLTVYNEQFF. CDR3 in DNA: TGTGCCAGCAGCCAGGCGGACTTGACAGTCTACAATGAGCAGTTCTTC.

This clonotype was picked up many times. The V gene is TRBV7-9, the J gene TRBJ1-4, with 10 bases aligning to TRBD1. With 5 bases clipped from V and 4 bases from J, the junction kept 7 bases outside the gene matches. Per the germline V gene, CDR1 is SEHNR and CDR2 is FQNEAQ (reference sequence). This CDR3 is built from 16 residues. In nucleotides, the CDR3 is TGTGCCAGCAGCAGCGACAGGGGGCACAGTAATGAAAAACTGTTTTTT. Its translation: CASSSDRGHSNEKLFF.

This clonotype occurred a few times. This chain connects TRBV6-4 to TRBJ2-3; D is unresolved. Germline lookup yields CDR1 MRHNA and CDR2 SNTAGT. CDR3 length equals 16 residues. V was trimmed by 8 bases and J by 2 bases, leaving 20 bases between them. The CDR3 nucleotides are TGTGCCAGCGCCGGAGAAGGCAGGACGATCACAGATACGCAGTATTTT. Translated: CASAGEGRTITDTQYF.

This clonotype showed up many times. The J gene is TRBJ2-7, the V gene TRBV7-2; TRBD2 matches at 7 bases. Germline V lookup: CDR1 SGHTA, CDR2 FQGNSA. The CDR3 totals 15 residues. V shed 5 bases, J shed 4 bases, and the junction held 11 bases outside the gene matches. The CDR3, as DNA: TGTGCCAGCAGCCCTAGCGGTGTGATCAGTTACGAGCAGTACTTC. Translation gives CASSPSGVISYEQYF.

The table lists this clonotype with many counts. The chain is built from TRBV20-1 and TRBJ1-1; no reliable D call. The CDR3 contains 12 residues. CDR1 and CDR2 (germline): DFQATT, SNEGSKA (reference sequence). The CDR3 protein is CSLEGSFTEAFF. The CDR3 nucleotides read TGCAGCCTAGAGGGCAGTTTCACTGAAGCTTTCTTT.

In its sample, this clonotype was seen many times. CDR3 DNA: TGTGCCAGCGGTCCGACCGGGACTAGCGGATTTTACCCTACCTACGAGCAGTACTTC. Protein: CASGPTGTSGFYPTYEQYF. The chain employs TRBV27 and TRBJ2-7; 11 positions agree with TRBD2. Germline-derived CDR1 and CDR2 are MNHEY and SMNVEV (reference sequence). V was pared by 8 bases and J by 2 bases, with 20 bases of the junction left unmatched. The length of the CDR3 is 19 residues.